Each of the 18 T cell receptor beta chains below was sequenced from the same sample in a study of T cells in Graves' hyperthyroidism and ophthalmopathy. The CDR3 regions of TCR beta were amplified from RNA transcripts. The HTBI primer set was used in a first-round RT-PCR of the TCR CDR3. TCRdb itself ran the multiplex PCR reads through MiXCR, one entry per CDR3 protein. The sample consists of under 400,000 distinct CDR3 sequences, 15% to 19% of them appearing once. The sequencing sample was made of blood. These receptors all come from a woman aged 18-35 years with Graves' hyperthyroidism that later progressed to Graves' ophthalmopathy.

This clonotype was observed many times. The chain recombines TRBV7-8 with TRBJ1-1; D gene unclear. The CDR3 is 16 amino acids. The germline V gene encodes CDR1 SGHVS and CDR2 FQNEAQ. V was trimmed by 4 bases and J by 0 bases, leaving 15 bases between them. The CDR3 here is CASSSSGRTLNTEAFF. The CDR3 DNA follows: TGTGCCAGCAGCTCGAGTGGCAGAACCTTGAACACTGAAGCTTTCTTT. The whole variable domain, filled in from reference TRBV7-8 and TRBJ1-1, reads GAGVSQSPRYKVAKRGQDVALRCDPISGHVSLFWYQQALGQGPEFLTYFQNEAQLDKSGLPSDRFFAERPEGSVSTLKIQRTQQEDSAVYLCASSSSGRTLNTEAFFGQGTRLTVV.

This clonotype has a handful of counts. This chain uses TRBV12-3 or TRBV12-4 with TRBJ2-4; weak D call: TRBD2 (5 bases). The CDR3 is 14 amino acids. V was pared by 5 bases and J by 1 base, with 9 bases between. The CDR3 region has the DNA TGTGCCAGCAGTACCCCGGGGGCCAAAAACATTCAGTACTTC. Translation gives CASSTPGAKNIQYF.

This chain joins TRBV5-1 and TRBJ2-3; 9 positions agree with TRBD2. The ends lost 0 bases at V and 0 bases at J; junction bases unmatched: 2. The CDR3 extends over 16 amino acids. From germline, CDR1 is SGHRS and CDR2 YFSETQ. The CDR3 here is CASSLEGLASTDTQYF. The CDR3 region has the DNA TGCGCCAGCAGCTTGGAGGGACTAGCCAGCACAGATACGCAGTATTTT.

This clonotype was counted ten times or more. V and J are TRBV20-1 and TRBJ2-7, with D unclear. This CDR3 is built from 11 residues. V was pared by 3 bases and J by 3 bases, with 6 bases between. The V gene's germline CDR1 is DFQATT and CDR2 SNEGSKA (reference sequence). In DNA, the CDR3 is TGCAGTGCTAGTCAGAGCTACGAGCAGTACTTC. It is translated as CSASQSYEQYF.

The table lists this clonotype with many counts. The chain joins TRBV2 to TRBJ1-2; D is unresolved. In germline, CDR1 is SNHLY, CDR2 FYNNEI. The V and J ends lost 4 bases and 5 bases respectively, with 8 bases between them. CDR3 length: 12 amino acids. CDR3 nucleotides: TGTGCCAGCAGTGTAGGTACTTATGGCTACACCTTC. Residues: CASSVGTYGYTF.

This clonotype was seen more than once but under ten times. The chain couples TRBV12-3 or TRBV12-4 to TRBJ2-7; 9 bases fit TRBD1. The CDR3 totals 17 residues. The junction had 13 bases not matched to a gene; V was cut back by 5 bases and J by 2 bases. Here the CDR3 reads CASSGQGPEVHPYEQYF. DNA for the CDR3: TGTGCCAGCAGTGGACAGGGGCCCGAGGTGCATCCCTACGAGCAGTACTTC.

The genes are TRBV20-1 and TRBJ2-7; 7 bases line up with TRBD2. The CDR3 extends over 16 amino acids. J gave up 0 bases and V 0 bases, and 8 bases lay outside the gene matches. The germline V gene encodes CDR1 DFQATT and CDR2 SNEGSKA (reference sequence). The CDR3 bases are TGCAGTGCTAGAGATTTGGCCCCGGGGGGCTCCTACGAGCAGTACTTC. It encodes CSARDLAPGGSYEQYF.

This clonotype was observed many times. The CDR3 nucleotides read TGTGCCTGGAGTTCTACCCGACTAGCGGGGTACAATGAGCAGTTCTTC. Translated: CAWSSTRLAGYNEQFF. The chain employs TRBV30 and TRBJ2-1, with 11 bases aligning to TRBD2. CDR1 and CDR2 (germline): GTSNPN, SVGIG (reference sequence). This CDR3 has 16 amino acids. The V and J ends lost 2 bases and 4 bases, in that order; junction bases with no gene match: 7.

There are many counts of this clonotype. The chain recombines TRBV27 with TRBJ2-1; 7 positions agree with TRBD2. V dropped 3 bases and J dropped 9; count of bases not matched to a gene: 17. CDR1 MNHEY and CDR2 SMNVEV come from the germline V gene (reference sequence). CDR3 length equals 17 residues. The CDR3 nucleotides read TGTGCCAGCAGTTTTGCCGTCGCCGGGACTAAGGATAGTGAGCAGTTCTTC. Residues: CASSFAVAGTKDSEQFF.

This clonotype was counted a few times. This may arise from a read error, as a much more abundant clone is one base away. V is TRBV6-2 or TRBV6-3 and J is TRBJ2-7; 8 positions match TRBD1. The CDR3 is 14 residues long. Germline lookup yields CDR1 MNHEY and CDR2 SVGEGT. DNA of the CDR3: TGTGCCAGCAGTGCCTGGGACAGGTCCTACAAGCAGTACTTC. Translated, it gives CASSAWDRSYKQYF.

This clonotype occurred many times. The CDR3 is CASGLTSGIETQYF. The CDR3 bases are TGCGCCAGCGGCCTAACTAGCGGGATCGAGACCCAGTACTTC. The chain combines TRBV5-1 with TRBJ2-5; 10 bases match TRBD2. V was pared by 7 bases and J by 5 bases, with 8 bases of the junction left unmatched. Germline-derived CDR1 and CDR2 are SGHRS and YFSETQ. This CDR3 is built from 14 residues.

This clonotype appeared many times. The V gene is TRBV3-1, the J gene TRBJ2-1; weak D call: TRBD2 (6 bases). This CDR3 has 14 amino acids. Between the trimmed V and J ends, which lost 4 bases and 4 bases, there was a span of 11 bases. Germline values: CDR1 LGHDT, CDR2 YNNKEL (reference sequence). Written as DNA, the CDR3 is TGTGCCAGCAGCCCCGGGACTTCTTACAATGAGCAGTTCTTC. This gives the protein CASSPGTSYNEQFF.

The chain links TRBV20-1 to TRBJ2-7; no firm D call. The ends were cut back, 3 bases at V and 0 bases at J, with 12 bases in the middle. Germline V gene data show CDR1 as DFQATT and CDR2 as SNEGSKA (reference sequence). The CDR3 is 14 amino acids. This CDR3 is CSARAWASSYEQYF. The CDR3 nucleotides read TGCAGTGCTAGGGCGTGGGCCAGCTCCTACGAGCAGTACTTC.

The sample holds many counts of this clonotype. The CDR3 DNA sequence: TGCAGTGCTAGAACGAGGAGGGAGCAGTACACCTTC. This sequence encodes CSARTRREQYTF. This rearrangement joins TRBV20-1 to TRBJ1-2; D gene uncertain. The CDR3 is 12 amino acids. Germline V gene sequence: CDR1 DFQATT, CDR2 SNEGSKA (reference sequence). V lost 2 bases and J 11 bases, leaving 15 bases between the germline ends.

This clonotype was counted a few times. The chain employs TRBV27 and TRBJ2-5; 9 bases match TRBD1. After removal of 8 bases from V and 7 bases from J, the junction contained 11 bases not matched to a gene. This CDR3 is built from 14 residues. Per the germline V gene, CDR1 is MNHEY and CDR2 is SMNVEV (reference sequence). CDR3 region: CASSSQTGGRTQYF. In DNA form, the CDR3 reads TGTGCCAGCTCCTCACAGACAGGGGGGAGGACCCAGTACTTC.

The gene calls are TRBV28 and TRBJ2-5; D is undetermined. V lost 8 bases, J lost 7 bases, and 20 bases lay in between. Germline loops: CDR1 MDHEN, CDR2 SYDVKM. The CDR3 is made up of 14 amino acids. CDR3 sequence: CASLQTGTRVTQYF. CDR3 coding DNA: TGTGCCAGCCTACAGACGGGTACAAGAGTGACCCAGTACTTC.

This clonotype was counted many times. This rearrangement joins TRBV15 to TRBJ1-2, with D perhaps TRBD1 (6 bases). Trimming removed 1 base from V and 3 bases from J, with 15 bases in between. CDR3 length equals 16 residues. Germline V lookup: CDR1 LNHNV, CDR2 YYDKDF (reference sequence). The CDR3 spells CATSRGGGGQHYGYTF. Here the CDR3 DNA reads TGTGCCACCAGCAGAGGAGGCGGGGGGCAGCACTATGGCTACACCTTC.

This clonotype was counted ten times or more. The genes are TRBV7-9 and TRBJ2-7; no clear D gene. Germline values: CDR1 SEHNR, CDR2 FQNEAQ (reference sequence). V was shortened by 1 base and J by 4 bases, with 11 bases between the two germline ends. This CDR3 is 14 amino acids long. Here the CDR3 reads CASSLGGSRYEQYF. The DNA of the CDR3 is TGTGCCAGCAGCTTAGGAGGATCTCGGTACGAGCAGTACTTC.